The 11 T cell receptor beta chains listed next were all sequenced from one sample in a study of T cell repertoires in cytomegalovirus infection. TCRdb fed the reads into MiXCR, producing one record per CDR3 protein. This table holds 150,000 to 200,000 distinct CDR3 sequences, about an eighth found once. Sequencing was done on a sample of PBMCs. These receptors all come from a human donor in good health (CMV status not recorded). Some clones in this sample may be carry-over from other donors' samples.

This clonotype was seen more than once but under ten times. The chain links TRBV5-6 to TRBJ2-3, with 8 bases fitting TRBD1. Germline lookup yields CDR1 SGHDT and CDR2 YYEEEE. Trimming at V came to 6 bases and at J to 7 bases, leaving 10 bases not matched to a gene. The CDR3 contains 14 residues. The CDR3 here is CASTIQGARYTQYF. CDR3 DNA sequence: TGTGCCAGCACGATCCAGGGGGCGCGATATACGCAGTATTTT.

CDR3 sequence: CASSLSRTGGRGYTF. Here the CDR3 DNA reads TGTGCCAGCAGCTTAAGTCGGACAGGGGGCAGGGGCTACACCTTC. The chain has TRBV11-2 and TRBJ1-2; 11 bases are a match to TRBD1. CDR3 length: 15 residues. V gave up 2 bases and J gave up 8 bases; unmatched junction bases: 7. In germline, CDR1 is SGHAT, CDR2 FQNNGV.

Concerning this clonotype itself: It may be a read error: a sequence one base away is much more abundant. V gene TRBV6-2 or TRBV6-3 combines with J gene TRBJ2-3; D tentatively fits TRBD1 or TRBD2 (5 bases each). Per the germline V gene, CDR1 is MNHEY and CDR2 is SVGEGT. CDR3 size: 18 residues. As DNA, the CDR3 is TGTGCCAGCAGTTACGGACAAGGAAGAGGGAAAAGCATAGATACGCAGTATTTT. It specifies CASSYGQGRGKSIDTQYF.

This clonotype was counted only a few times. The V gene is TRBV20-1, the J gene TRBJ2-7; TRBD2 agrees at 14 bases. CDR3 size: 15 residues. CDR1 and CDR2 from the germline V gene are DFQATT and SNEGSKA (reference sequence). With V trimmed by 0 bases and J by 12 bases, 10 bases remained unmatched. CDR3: CSARDPGTSGRSPYF. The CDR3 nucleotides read TGCAGTGCTAGAGATCCCGGGACTAGCGGGAGATCCCCGTACTTC.

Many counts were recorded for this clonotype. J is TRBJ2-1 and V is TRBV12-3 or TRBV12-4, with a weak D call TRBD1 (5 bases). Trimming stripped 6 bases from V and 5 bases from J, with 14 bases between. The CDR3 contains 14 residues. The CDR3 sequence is CASSHRRINNEQFF. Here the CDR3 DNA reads TGTGCCAGCAGCCACAGGAGAATTAACAATGAGCAGTTCTTC.

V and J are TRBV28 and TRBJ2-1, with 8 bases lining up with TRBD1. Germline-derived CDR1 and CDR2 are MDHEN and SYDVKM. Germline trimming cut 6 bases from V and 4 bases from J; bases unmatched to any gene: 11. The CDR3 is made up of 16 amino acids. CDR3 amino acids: CASSRADRGQYNEQFF. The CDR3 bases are TGTGCCAGCAGCCGGGCCGACAGGGGTCAGTACAATGAGCAGTTCTTC. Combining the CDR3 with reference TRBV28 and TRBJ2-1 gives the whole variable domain DVKVTQSSRYLVKRTGEKVFLECVQDMDHENMFWYRQDPGLGLRLIYFSYDVKMKEKGDIPEGYSVSREKKERFSLILESASTNQTSMYLCASSRADRGQYNEQFFGPGTRLTVL.

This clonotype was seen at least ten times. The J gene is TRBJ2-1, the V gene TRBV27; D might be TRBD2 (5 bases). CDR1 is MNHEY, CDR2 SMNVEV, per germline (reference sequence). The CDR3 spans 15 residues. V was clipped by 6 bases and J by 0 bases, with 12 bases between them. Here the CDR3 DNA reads TGTGCCAGCAGGCGAGCGGCCAGCTCCTACAATGAGCAGTTCTTC. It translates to CASRRAASSYNEQFF.

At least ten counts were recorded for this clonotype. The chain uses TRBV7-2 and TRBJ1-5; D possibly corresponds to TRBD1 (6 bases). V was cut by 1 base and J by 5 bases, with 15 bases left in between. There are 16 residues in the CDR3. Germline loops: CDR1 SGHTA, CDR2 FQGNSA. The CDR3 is CASSLVSTRGDQPQHF. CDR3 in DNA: TGTGCCAGCAGCTTAGTGTCGACCAGGGGTGATCAGCCCCAGCATTTT.

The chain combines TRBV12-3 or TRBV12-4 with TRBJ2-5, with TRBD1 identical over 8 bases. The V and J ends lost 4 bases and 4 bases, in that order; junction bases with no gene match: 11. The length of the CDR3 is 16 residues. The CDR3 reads CASSSIDRGDRETQYF. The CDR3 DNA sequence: TGTGCCAGCAGTTCAATCGACAGGGGAGACCGAGAGACCCAGTACTTC.

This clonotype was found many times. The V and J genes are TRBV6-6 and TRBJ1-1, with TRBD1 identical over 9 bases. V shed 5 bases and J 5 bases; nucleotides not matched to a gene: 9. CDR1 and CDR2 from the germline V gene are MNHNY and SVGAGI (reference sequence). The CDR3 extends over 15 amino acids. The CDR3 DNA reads TGTGCCAGCAGTAACCCGGACAGGGGAGAAACTGAAGCTTTCTTT. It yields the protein CASSNPDRGETEAFF.

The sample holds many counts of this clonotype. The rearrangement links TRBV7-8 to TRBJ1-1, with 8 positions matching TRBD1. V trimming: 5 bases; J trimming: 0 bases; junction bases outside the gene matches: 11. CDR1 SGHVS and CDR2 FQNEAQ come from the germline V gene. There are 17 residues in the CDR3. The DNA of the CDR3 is TGTGCCAGCAGCCTAAGACAGGGACAGGTTTTGAACACTGAAGCTTTCTTT. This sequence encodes CASSLRQGQVLNTEAFF.